The rows below give T cell receptor beta chains drawn from one sample of a study of cytomegalovirus exposure and HLA in healthy donors. Clones were read by immunoSEQ multiplex PCR, and TCRdb kept only the in-frame ones, dropping some. The table includes some 120,000 clones, roughly 95% detected once. Sequenced input: PBMCs. Every receptor here comes from a man aged 18 to 29 in good health and CMV-seronegative. The CDR3 runs from the conserved cysteine through the conserved F or W. Fields, in order: J gene, D gene, clone size, V gene, CDR3 protein, CDR3 DNA. D genes are given only for firm matches. Rows give clone size only sometimes, using once, few, many, or a class for an expanded clone.

j_call: TRBJ2-1
d_call: .
clone_size: .
v_call: TRBV29-1
cdr3_aa: CSVQRFGYNEQFF
cdr3_nt: TGCAGCGTCCAGCGGTTTGGGTACAATGAGCAGTTCTTC

j_call: TRBJ2-1
d_call: .
clone_size: .
v_call: TRBV27
cdr3_aa: CASSLTGREPYNEQFF
cdr3_nt: TGTGCCAGCAGTTTAACAGGGCGTGAACCCTACAATGAGCAGTTCTTC

j_call: TRBJ2-3
d_call: .
clone_size: .
v_call: TRBV5-1
cdr3_aa: CASSLGRATRPYRTDTQYF
cdr3_nt: TGCGCCAGCAGCTTGGGGCGGGCGACGAGGCCCTACCGCACAGATACGCAGTATTTT

j_call: TRBJ2-5
d_call: TRBD2
clone_size: .
v_call: TRBV7-9
cdr3_aa: CASSHPTSGETQYF
cdr3_nt: TGTGCCAGCAGCCACCCGACTAGCGGAGAGACCCAGTACTTC

j_call: TRBJ1-1
d_call: .
clone_size: .
v_call: TRBV7-3
cdr3_aa: CASSLTGQENTEAFF
cdr3_nt: TGTGCCAGCAGCTTAACAGGTCAGGAGAACACTGAAGCTTTCTTT

j_call: TRBJ2-7
d_call: .
clone_size: .
v_call: TRBV6-5
cdr3_aa: CASSYSGKQYF
cdr3_nt: TGTGCCAGCAGTTACTCCGGGAAGCAGTACTTC

j_call: TRBJ2-5
d_call: TRBD2
clone_size: .
v_call: TRBV27
cdr3_aa: CASRGGQETQYF
cdr3_nt: TGTGCCAGCAGGGGGGGGCAAGAGACCCAGTACTTC

j_call: TRBJ1-3
d_call: .
clone_size: .
v_call: TRBV18
cdr3_aa: CASSPPAGGKSGNTIYF
cdr3_nt: TGTGCCAGCTCACCTCCCGCCGGGGGTAAATCTGGAAACACCATATATTTT

j_call: TRBJ2-5
d_call: .
clone_size: .
v_call: TRBV28
cdr3_aa: CASSLGRVETQYF
cdr3_nt: TGTGCCAGCAGTTTAGGCAGGGTAGAGACCCAGTACTTC

j_call: TRBJ1-2
d_call: .
clone_size: .
v_call: TRBV5-4
cdr3_aa: CASSSWTDVGLNGYTF
cdr3_nt: TGTGCCAGCAGCTCGTGGACAGACGTGGGGTTAAATGGCTACACCTTC

j_call: TRBJ1-1
d_call: TRBD1
clone_size: .
v_call: TRBV6-1
cdr3_aa: CASVRGTESTEAFF
cdr3_nt: TGTGCCAGCGTCCGGGGGACAGAAAGCACTGAAGCTTTCTTT

j_call: TRBJ2-1
d_call: TRBD1
clone_size: .
v_call: TRBV19
cdr3_aa: CASSWGSAGTGAYNEQFF
cdr3_nt: TGTGCCAGTAGTTGGGGAAGCGCGGGGACAGGTGCCTACAATGAGCAGTTCTTC

j_call: TRBJ2-1
d_call: .
clone_size: .
v_call: TRBV4-2
cdr3_aa: CASRQDNSDEQFF
cdr3_nt: TGTGCCAGCAGACAAGATAATAGTGATGAGCAGTTCTTC

j_call: TRBJ2-1
d_call: TRBD2
clone_size: .
v_call: TRBV7-3
cdr3_aa: CASSLRRTSGSDSNEQFF
cdr3_nt: TGTGCCAGCAGCTTGCGCCGGACTAGCGGGAGTGATTCCAATGAGCAGTTCTTC

j_call: TRBJ2-2
d_call: .
clone_size: once
v_call: TRBV7-3
cdr3_aa: CASSLQGTEAGELFF
cdr3_nt: TGTGCCAGCAGCTTACAGGGGACCGAGGCCGGGGAGCTGTTTTTT

j_call: TRBJ1-2
d_call: .
clone_size: .
v_call: TRBV4-1
cdr3_aa: CASSQPNEKMNLYGYTF
cdr3_nt: TGCGCCAGCAGCCAACCCAATGAGAAGATGAACCTATATGGCTACACCTTC

j_call: TRBJ2-3
d_call: TRBD1
clone_size: .
v_call: TRBV5-1
cdr3_aa: CASSWGTGRADTQYF
cdr3_nt: TGCGCCAGCAGCTGGGGGACAGGGCGTGCAGATACGCAGTATTTT

j_call: TRBJ2-3
d_call: TRBD1
clone_size: .
v_call: TRBV13
cdr3_aa: CASSLAGQGGTDTQYF
cdr3_nt: TGTGCCAGCAGCTTAGCCGGACAGGGGGGCACAGATACGCAGTATTTT

j_call: TRBJ2-4
d_call: .
clone_size: .
v_call: TRBV7-9
cdr3_aa: CASSLMGAGIAKNIQYF
cdr3_nt: TGTGCCAGCAGCTTAATGGGTGCAGGGATAGCCAAAAACATTCAGTACTTC

j_call: TRBJ2-7
d_call: .
clone_size: .
v_call: TRBV6-4
cdr3_aa: CASSDMTTKYF
cdr3_nt: TGTGCCAGCAGTGATATGACTACTAAGTACTTC

j_call: TRBJ1-5
d_call: .
clone_size: once
v_call: TRBV28
cdr3_aa: CASSFGWRGQPQHF
cdr3_nt: TGTGCCAGCAGTTTTGGGTGGAGGGGTCAGCCCCAGCATTTT

j_call: TRBJ2-5
d_call: TRBD1
clone_size: .
v_call: TRBV6-4
cdr3_aa: CATQQRQGPTETQYF
cdr3_nt: TGTGCCACCCAACAGAGACAGGGACCGACAGAGACCCAGTACTTC

j_call: TRBJ1-3
d_call: .
clone_size: .
v_call: TRBV5-8
cdr3_aa: CASSFRGTSGNTIYF
cdr3_nt: TGTGCCAGCAGCTTCAGGGGAACCTCTGGAAACACCATATATTTT

j_call: TRBJ2-3
d_call: .
clone_size: .
v_call: TRBV7-2
cdr3_aa: CASSLRRPSPSTDTQYF
cdr3_nt: TGTGCCAGCAGCTTAAGGCGTCCTAGCCCGAGCACAGATACGCAGTATTTT

j_call: TRBJ2-1
d_call: .
clone_size: .
v_call: TRBV5-6
cdr3_aa: CASSPELRDEQFF
cdr3_nt: TGTGCCAGCAGCCCGGAACTGAGGGATGAGCAGTTCTTC

j_call: TRBJ2-3
d_call: .
clone_size: .
v_call: TRBV7-2
cdr3_aa: CASSLESSRREGTDTQYF
cdr3_nt: TGTGCCAGCAGCTTAGAGTCATCGCGGCGGGAAGGCACAGATACGCAGTATTTT

j_call: TRBJ2-2
d_call: .
clone_size: .
v_call: TRBV9
cdr3_aa: CASSVEGGSKGQRGVNTGELFF
cdr3_nt: TGTGCCAGCAGCGTAGAAGGGGGATCAAAGGGTCAGCGGGGCGTGAACACCGGGGAGCTGTTTTTT

j_call: TRBJ2-7
d_call: TRBD1
clone_size: .
v_call: TRBV19
cdr3_aa: CASSPIGTGASYEQYF
cdr3_nt: TGTGCCAGTAGCCCCATCGGGACAGGGGCCTCCTACGAGCAGTACTTC

j_call: TRBJ1-1
d_call: .
clone_size: .
v_call: TRBV7-7
cdr3_aa: CASSVTTNTEAFF
cdr3_nt: TGTGCTAGCAGCGTGACAACGAACACTGAAGCTTTCTTT

j_call: TRBJ2-1
d_call: .
clone_size: .
v_call: TRBV6-5
cdr3_aa: CASGGYNEQFF
cdr3_nt: TGTGCCAGCGGCGGTTACAATGAGCAGTTCTTC

j_call: TRBJ2-5
d_call: .
clone_size: .
v_call: TRBV6-5
cdr3_aa: CASSYGAAEETQYF
cdr3_nt: TGTGCCAGCAGTTACGGGGCGGCGGAAGAGACCCAGTACTTC

j_call: TRBJ2-7
d_call: .
clone_size: .
v_call: TRBV7-9
cdr3_aa: CASSLAGRYVLFYEQYF
cdr3_nt: TGTGCCAGCAGCTTAGCGGGGAGGTATGTTCTCTTCTACGAGCAGTACTTC

j_call: TRBJ1-1
d_call: TRBD1
clone_size: .
v_call: TRBV5-1
cdr3_aa: CASSFQGGTNREAFF
cdr3_nt: TGCGCCAGCAGCTTCCAGGGGGGCACCAATCGTGAAGCTTTCTTT

j_call: TRBJ2-1
d_call: .
clone_size: .
v_call: TRBV28
cdr3_aa: CASRSMNEQFF
cdr3_nt: TGTGCCAGCAGGTCTATGAATGAGCAGTTCTTC

j_call: TRBJ1-1
d_call: TRBD1
clone_size: .
v_call: TRBV30
cdr3_aa: CAWSGGGTGMNTEAFF
cdr3_nt: TGTGCCTGGAGTGGGGGGGGGACAGGGATGAACACTGAAGCTTTCTTT

j_call: TRBJ2-1
d_call: TRBD1
clone_size: .
v_call: TRBV6-1
cdr3_aa: CASTGTGGSMNEQFF
cdr3_nt: TGTGCCAGCACCGGGACAGGGGGCAGTATGAATGAGCAGTTCTTC

j_call: TRBJ1-1
d_call: TRBD1
clone_size: .
v_call: TRBV4-3
cdr3_aa: CASSQGTANTEAFF
cdr3_nt: TGCGCCAGCAGCCAGGGGACAGCTAACACTGAAGCTTTCTTT

j_call: TRBJ2-7
d_call: TRBD2
clone_size: .
v_call: TRBV18
cdr3_aa: CASSPGLAEGEQYF
cdr3_nt: TGTGCCAGCTCACCCGGACTAGCGGAGGGCGAGCAGTACTTC

j_call: TRBJ2-7
d_call: TRBD2
clone_size: .
v_call: TRBV7-9
cdr3_aa: CASSLGSGGYEQYF
cdr3_nt: TGTGCCAGCAGCTTAGGTAGCGGGGGATACGAGCAGTACTTC

j_call: TRBJ2-5
d_call: TRBD2
clone_size: .
v_call: TRBV7-9
cdr3_aa: CASSLGGSGSGETQYF
cdr3_nt: TGTGCCAGCAGCTTAGGTGGTAGCGGGAGTGGAGAGACCCAGTACTTC

j_call: TRBJ2-7
d_call: .
clone_size: .
v_call: TRBV9
cdr3_aa: CASSVESGIGTYEQYF
cdr3_nt: TGTGCCAGCAGCGTAGAGTCCGGGATCGGAACCTACGAGCAGTACTTC

j_call: TRBJ2-3
d_call: .
clone_size: once
v_call: TRBV5-4
cdr3_aa: CASSSYADTQYF
cdr3_nt: TGTGCCAGCAGCTCCTATGCAGATACGCAGTATTTT

j_call: TRBJ1-2
d_call: .
clone_size: .
v_call: TRBV5-4
cdr3_aa: CASSLDAGSNYGYTF
cdr3_nt: TGTGCCAGCAGCTTGGATGCAGGGTCGAACTATGGCTACACCTTC

j_call: TRBJ2-1
d_call: TRBD2
clone_size: .
v_call: TRBV6-5
cdr3_aa: CASSYRLAGGYEQFF
cdr3_nt: TGTGCCAGCAGTTATCGACTAGCGGGGGGGTATGAGCAGTTCTTC

j_call: TRBJ1-4
d_call: .
clone_size: .
v_call: TRBV28
cdr3_aa: CASNSPGAGGEKLFF
cdr3_nt: TGTGCCAGCAACTCCCCGGGGGCGGGAGGTGAAAAACTGTTTTTT